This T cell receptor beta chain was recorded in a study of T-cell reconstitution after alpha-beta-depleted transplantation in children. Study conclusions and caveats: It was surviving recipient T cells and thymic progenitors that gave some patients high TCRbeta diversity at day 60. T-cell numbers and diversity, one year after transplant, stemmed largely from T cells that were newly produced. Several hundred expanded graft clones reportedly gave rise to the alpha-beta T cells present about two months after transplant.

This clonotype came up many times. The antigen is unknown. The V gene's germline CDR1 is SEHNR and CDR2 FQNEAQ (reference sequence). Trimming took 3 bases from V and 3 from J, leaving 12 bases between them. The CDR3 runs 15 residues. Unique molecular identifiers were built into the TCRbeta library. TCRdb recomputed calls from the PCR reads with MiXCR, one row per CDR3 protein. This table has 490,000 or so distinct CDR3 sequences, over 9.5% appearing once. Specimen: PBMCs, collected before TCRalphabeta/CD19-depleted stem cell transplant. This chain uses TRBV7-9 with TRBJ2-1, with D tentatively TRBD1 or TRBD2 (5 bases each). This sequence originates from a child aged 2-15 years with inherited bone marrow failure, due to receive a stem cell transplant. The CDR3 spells CASSFSGTVYNEQFF. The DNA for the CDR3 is TGTGCCAGCAGCTTCTCCGGGACGGTCTACAATGAGCAGTTCTTC.